These 10 T cell receptor beta chains came from one sample sequenced in a study of blood T cell repertoires in COVID-19. The repertoire was sequenced with immunoSEQ multiplex PCR; TCRdb's copy has only in-frame clones and lacks some. Counted here are hundreds of thousands of clones, about 89% occurring once; the ten biggest clones make up around 3%. What was sequenced was peripheral blood. These receptors were taken from a woman aged 25 to 39 with COVID-19, enrolled during active disease.

The CDR3 coding sequence is TGTGCCAGCAGTTTATGGGGACAGGGAATCGGAGAGACCCAGTACTTC. It yields the protein CASSLWGQGIGETQYF. The rearrangement joins TRBV28 to TRBJ2-5; 9 nucleotides align to TRBD1. The germline V gene encodes CDR1 MDHEN and CDR2 SYDVKM. There are 16 residues in the CDR3. Losses at the gene ends were 0 bases for V and 4 bases for J; bases not matched to a gene: 6.

The chain uses TRBV29-1 and TRBJ2-1; 15 bases line up with TRBD2. Per germline, CDR1 SQVTM and CDR2 ANQGSEA. The CDR3 sequence is 13 residues long. V dropped 4 bases and J dropped 10; count of bases not matched to a gene: 2. This CDR3 is CSVVGTSGREQFF. CDR3 sequence (DNA): TGCAGCGTTGTGGGGACTAGCGGGAGGGAGCAGTTCTTC.

CDR3 loop: CASSQDSGAGRSPYEQYV. The DNA of the CDR3 is TGTGCCAGCAGCCAAGATTCCGGGGCAGGGAGGTCTCCCTACGAGCAGTACGTC. The rearrangement uses TRBV3-1 (or the pseudogene TRBV3-2) and TRBJ2-7; TRBD2 is a possible D gene (6 bases). V lost 0 bases and J 2 bases, leaving 20 bases between the germline ends. This CDR3 comprises 18 residues. CDR1 is LGHDT and CDR2 is YNNKEL in the germline V gene (reference sequence).

The chain joins TRBV11-3 to TRBJ1-6; D remains unclear. V lost 6 bases to trimming and J lost 0 bases, with 15 bases between them. The CDR3 spans 17 residues. From germline, CDR1 is SGHNT and CDR2 YENEEA. The CDR3 here is CASSTPTHGSYNSPLHF. The CDR3 coding sequence is TGTGCCAGCAGTACCCCCACCCACGGCTCCTATAATTCACCCCTCCACTTT.

The chain links TRBV9 to TRBJ2-3; TRBD2 agrees at 14 bases. This CDR3 is built from 17 residues. J gave up 2 bases and V 0 bases, and 2 bases lay outside the gene matches. Per germline, CDR1 SGDLS and CDR2 YYNGEE. The CDR3 DNA is TGTGCCAGCAGCGTAGGGGGACTAGCGGGGGACACAGATACGCAGTATTTT. Protein product: CASSVGGLAGDTDTQYF.

This sequence joins TRBV14 and TRBJ2-3, with a possible D match to TRBD1 (6 bases). CDR3 size: 13 residues. The germline gives CDR1 SGHDN, CDR2 FVKESK. The V end lost 1 base, the J end lost 11 bases, and 13 bases lay between the germline ends. As DNA, the CDR3 is TGTGCCAGCAGCCAAGGCCAGGGGTTAGGGCAGTATTTT. Protein product: CASSQGQGLGQYF.

The gene calls are TRBV3-1 (or the pseudogene TRBV3-2) and TRBJ2-7, with D unresolved. Between the trimmed V and J ends, which lost 0 bases and 3 bases, there was a span of 3 bases. There are 12 residues in the CDR3. Germline V lookup: CDR1 LGHDT, CDR2 YNNKEL (reference sequence). CDR3 nucleotides: TGTGCCAGCAGCCAAGACGGCTACGAGCAGTACTTC. This sequence encodes CASSQDGYEQYF.

V is TRBV19 and J is TRBJ1-1; no clear D. This CDR3 spans 18 amino acids. Germline CDR1 reads LNHDA; CDR2 reads SQIVND (reference sequence). Trimming took 5 bases from V and 1 from J, leaving 23 bases between them. CDR3 sequence reads: CASSWPPIGIRRNTEAFF. In DNA form, the CDR3 reads TGTGCCAGTAGTTGGCCACCCATCGGGATACGGCGGAACACTGAAGCTTTCTTT.

The chain employs TRBV11-3 and TRBJ1-1; 10 bases align to TRBD1. CDR1 and CDR2 from the germline V gene are SGHNT and YENEEA. The CDR3 is 15 amino acids. V lost 5 bases and J lost 1; bases outside the gene matches: 4. CDR3 in amino acids: CASSMGDRGNTEAFF. CDR3 DNA: TGTGCCAGCAGCATGGGGGACAGGGGGAACACTGAAGCTTTCTTT.

V and J are TRBV4-1 and TRBJ2-1; D is uncertain. Per the germline V gene, CDR1 is MGHRA and CDR2 is YSYEKL. Trimming left V 0 bases short and J 9 bases short, with 12 bases between. This CDR3 comprises 14 residues. The CDR3 is CASSQERVGTEQFF. The CDR3 region has the DNA TGCGCCAGCAGCCAAGAACGGGTAGGAACTGAGCAGTTCTTC.